Listed here is a single TCR beta chain. Its antigen is not identified. Germline V gene lookup returns CDR1 MNHEY and CDR2 SVGAGI. CDR3 size: 14 residues. Losses at the gene ends were 6 bases for V and 5 bases for J; bases not matched to a gene: 9. The donors belonged to the roughly 120-subject validation cohort, separate from the roughly 700-subject first cohort. This specimen comes from a study of cytomegalovirus exposure and HLA in healthy donors. Whole-study results and caveats: Testing in vitro showed three CMV-associated chains specific for CMV antigens.

Assay used: immunoSEQ multiplex PCR; TCRdb lists only in-frame clones, some missing. The table records around 150,000 clones, approximately 80% of them present only once. What was sequenced was PBMCs. The chain uses TRBV6-5 and TRBJ2-7, with 8 positions matching TRBD1. This sequence originates from a man aged 25-45 years in good health and CMV-seropositive. The CDR3: CASSQTGEVNEQYF. In DNA form, the CDR3 reads TGTGCCAGCAGCCAGACAGGGGAGGTAAACGAGCAGTACTTC.